One sample yielded the 8 T cell receptor beta chains listed below, sequenced in a study of blood T cell repertoires in COVID-19. The method was immunoSEQ multiplex PCR; TCRdb's version includes in-frame clones alone and lacks a portion of them. The sample lists about 200,000 clones; 85% were seen once. The source material was peripheral blood. All receptors come from an older woman with COVID-19, enrolled during active disease.

V is TRBV6-5 and J is TRBJ1-2, with D maybe TRBD1 (5 bases). CDR3 length: 14 residues. V shed 5 bases and J shed 0 bases, with 10 bases lying between them. Germline V gives CDR1 MNHEY, CDR2 SVGAGI. CDR3 sequence (DNA): TGTGCCAGCAGTCCGTACAGGACTAACTATGGCTACACCTTC. This encodes CASSPYRTNYGYTF.

V gene TRBV14 combines with J gene TRBJ1-2; a weak D match, TRBD1 (6 bases). CDR1 is SGHDN and CDR2 is FVKESK in the germline V gene. Trimming left V 0 bases short and J 6 bases short, with 14 bases between. The CDR3 extends over 15 amino acids. This CDR3 is CASSQDLDSSHGYTF. The CDR3 bases are TGTGCCAGCAGCCAAGACCTGGACAGTTCACATGGCTACACCTTC.

The V gene is TRBV5-8, the J gene TRBJ1-1; the match to TRBD1 covers 9 bases. The CDR3 consists of 14 residues. The V segment lost 1 base and the J segment 4 bases; nucleotides outside the gene matches: 2. CDR1 and CDR2 from the germline V gene are SGHTS and YDEGEE. The CDR3 reads CASSLTGGFTEAFF. CDR3 sequence (DNA): TGTGCCAGCAGCTTGACAGGGGGCTTCACTGAAGCTTTCTTT.

The rearrangement uses TRBV7-2 and TRBJ1-1, with D unresolved. The CDR3 runs 15 residues. From germline, CDR1 is SGHTA and CDR2 FQGNSA. The V and J ends lost 3 bases and 2 bases respectively, with 13 bases between them. The CDR3, as DNA: TGTGCCAGCAGCTTGGTTACCAGATCTAACACTGAAGCTTTCTTT. This codes for CASSLVTRSNTEAFF.

The V call is TRBV7-2, the J call TRBJ2-6, with a possible D match to TRBD2 (6 bases). The CDR3 is 15 amino acids. Looked up from germline, CDR1 is SGHTA and CDR2 is FQGNSA. V was trimmed by 0 bases and J by 3 bases, leaving 6 bases between them. This chain's CDR3 is CASSLAGGGANVLTF. The CDR3 DNA reads as TGTGCCAGCAGCTTAGCCGGGGGTGGGGCCAACGTCCTGACTTTC.

The sample holds a few counts of this clone. The chain uses TRBV11-2 and TRBJ2-7; 8 nucleotides agree with TRBD1. Germline V gene lookup returns CDR1 SGHAT and CDR2 FQNNGV. The CDR3 has 12 amino acids. The junction had 2 bases not matched to a gene; V was cut back by 6 bases and J by 4 bases. CDR3 region: CASSRQGYEQYF. CDR3 sequence (DNA): TGTGCCAGCAGTCGACAGGGGTACGAGCAGTACTTC.

The J gene is TRBJ1-1, the V gene TRBV7-2, with no clear D. Germline V gene data show CDR1 as SGHTA and CDR2 as FQGNSA. The length of the CDR3 is 13 residues. With 4 bases removed from V and 7 bases from J, the gap between germline ends came to 13 bases. CDR3 residues: CASSSLGSYEAFF. The CDR3 DNA reads as TGTGCCAGCAGCTCTCTGGGCAGTTATGAAGCTTTCTTT.

The chain combines TRBV28 with TRBJ2-3; 7 bases line up with TRBD1. Trimming took 7 bases from V and 3 from J; bases not matched to a gene: 10. The germline CDR1 and CDR2 sequences are MDHEN and SYDVKM. The CDR3 runs 15 residues. Written as DNA, the CDR3 is TGTGCCAGCACCAATAAACAGGGGAAGACAGATACGCAGTATTTT. It yields the protein CASTNKQGKTDTQYF. Using reference TRBV28 and TRBJ2-3 for the parts outside the CDR3, the full variable domain is DVKVTQSSRYLVKRTGEKVFLECVQDMDHENMFWYRQDPGLGLRLIYFSYDVKMKEKGDIPEGYSVSREKKERFSLILESASTNQTSMYLCASTNKQGKTDTQYFGPGTRLTVL.